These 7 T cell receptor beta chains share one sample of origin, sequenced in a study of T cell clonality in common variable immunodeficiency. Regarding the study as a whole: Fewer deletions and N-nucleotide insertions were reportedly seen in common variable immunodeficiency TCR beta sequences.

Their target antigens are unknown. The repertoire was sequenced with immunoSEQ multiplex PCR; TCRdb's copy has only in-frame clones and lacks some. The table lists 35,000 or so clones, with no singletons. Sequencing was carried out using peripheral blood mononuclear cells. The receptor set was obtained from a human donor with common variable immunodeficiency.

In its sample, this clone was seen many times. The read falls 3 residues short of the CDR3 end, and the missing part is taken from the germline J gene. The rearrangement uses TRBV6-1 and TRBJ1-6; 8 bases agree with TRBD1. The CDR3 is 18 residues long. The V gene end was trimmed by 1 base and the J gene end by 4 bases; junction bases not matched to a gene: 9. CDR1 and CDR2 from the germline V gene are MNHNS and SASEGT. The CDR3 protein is CASSEGTSGGQYNSPLHF. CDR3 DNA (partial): TGTGCCAGCAGTGAAGGGACATCAGGGGGCCAATATAATTCACCC.

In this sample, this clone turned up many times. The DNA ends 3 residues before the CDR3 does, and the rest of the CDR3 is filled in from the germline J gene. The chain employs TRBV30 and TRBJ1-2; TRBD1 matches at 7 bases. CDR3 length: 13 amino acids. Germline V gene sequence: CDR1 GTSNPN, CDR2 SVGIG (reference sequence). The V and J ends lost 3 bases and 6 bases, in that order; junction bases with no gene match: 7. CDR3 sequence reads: CAWRATGSDGYTF. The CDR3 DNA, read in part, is TGTGCCTGGAGGGCGACAGGGAGCGATGGC.

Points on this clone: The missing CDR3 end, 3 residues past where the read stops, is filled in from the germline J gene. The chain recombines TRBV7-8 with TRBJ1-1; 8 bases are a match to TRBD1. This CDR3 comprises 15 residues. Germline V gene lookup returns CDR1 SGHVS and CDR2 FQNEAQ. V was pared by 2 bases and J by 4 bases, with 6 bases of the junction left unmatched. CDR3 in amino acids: CASSLPDRVGTEAFF. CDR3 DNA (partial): TGTGCCAGCAGCTTACCGGACAGGGTGGGCACTGAA.

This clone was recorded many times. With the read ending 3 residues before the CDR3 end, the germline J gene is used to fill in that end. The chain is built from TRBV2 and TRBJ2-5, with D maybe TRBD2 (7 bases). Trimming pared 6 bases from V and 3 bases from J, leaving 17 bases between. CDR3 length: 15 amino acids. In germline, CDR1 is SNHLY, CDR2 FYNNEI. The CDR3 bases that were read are TGTGCCAGCAGGAAAGGGGGGGCCGGTGAAGAGACC. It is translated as CASRKGGAGEET. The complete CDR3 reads CASRKGGAGEETQYF.

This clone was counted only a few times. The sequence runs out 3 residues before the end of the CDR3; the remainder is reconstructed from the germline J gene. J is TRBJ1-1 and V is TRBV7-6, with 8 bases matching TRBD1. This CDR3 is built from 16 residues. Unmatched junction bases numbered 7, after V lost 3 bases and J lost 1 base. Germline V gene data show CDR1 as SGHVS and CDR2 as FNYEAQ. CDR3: CASSFNTGTGNTEAFF. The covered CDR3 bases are TGTGCCAGCAGCTTTAACACCGGGACAGGGAACACTGAA.

The sequenced CDR3 bases are TGTGCCAGCAGCTTAGAGCCGGGGTCCAGCTCCTACAATGAG. Its translation is CASSLEPGSSSYNE. The entire CDR3 protein reads CASSLEPGSSSYNEQFF. This chain links TRBV7-6 with TRBJ2-1; weak D call: TRBD2 (5 bases). The CDR3 end lies 3 residues beyond the end of the read and is filled in from the germline J gene. Trimming stripped 1 base from V and 0 bases from J, with 13 bases between. The length of the CDR3 is 17 residues. In germline, CDR1 is SGHVS, CDR2 FNYEAQ. Combining the CDR3 with reference TRBV7-6 and TRBJ2-1 gives the whole variable domain GAGVSQSPRYKVTKRGQDVALRCDPISGHVSLYWYRQALGQGPEFLTYFNYEAQQDKSGLPNDRFSAERPEGSISTLTIQRTEQRDSAMYRCASSLEPGSSSYNEQFFGPGTRLTVL.

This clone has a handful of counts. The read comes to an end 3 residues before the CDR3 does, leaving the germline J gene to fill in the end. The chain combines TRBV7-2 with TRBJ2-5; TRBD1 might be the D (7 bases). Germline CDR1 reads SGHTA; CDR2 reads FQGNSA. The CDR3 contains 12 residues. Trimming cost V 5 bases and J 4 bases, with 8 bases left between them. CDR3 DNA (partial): TGTGCCAGCAGCCAGGGGGGAGAGACC. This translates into CASSQGGET. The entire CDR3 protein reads CASSQGGETQYF.